The TCR beta chain described here comes from a study of T cell repertoires in cytomegalovirus infection. Study details: HLA-B-restricted CMV epitopes that are well studied were used alongside recently identified HLA-C-restricted ones. Indications of both CMV infection and matching HLA type were provided by public TCR beta signatures. Findings and caveats of the study: Cumulative frequency (of public TCR beta family members) identified carriers of CMV plus the relevant HLA. CMV-specific TCR beta clonotypes restricted by HLA-C were the ones dominating the ex vivo response.

The trim removed 4 bases at V and 4 bases at J, leaving 1 base unmatched. Germline CDR1 and CDR2: SGHTA and FQGNSA. The length of the CDR3 is 13 residues. Ten or more counts support this clonotype. The antigen is undetermined. One entry per CDR3 protein results from TCRdb running MiXCR on the reads. The sample records around 570,000 distinct CDR3 sequences, 40% being singletons. This sequence joins TRBV7-2 and TRBJ1-2; 9 positions agree with TRBD1. The sequences come from cultured PBMCs, collected from culture after CMV antigen stimulation. The receptor was derived from a human donor in good health (CMV status not recorded). Some clones in this sample may be carry-over from other donors' samples. CDR3 in amino acids: CASSSDRGYGYTF. In DNA, the CDR3 is TGTGCCAGCAGCTCGGACAGGGGCTATGGCTACACCTTC. The full variable domain, rest sourced from reference TRBV7-2 and TRBJ1-2, is GAGVSQSPSNKVTEKGKDVELRCDPISGHTALYWYRQSLGQGLEFLIYFQGNSAPDKSGLPSDRFSAERTGGSVSTLTIQRTQQEDSAVYLCASSSDRGYGYTFGSGTRLTVV.